This TCR beta chain was observed in a study of T cells in Graves' hyperthyroidism and ophthalmopathy. Study background: Initial diagnosis, before any treatment, was when peripheral blood was collected. The study, taken as a whole, reports: The model foresaw ophthalmopathy a median roughly 6.5 months prior to onset. In blood, most of the thyroid clonotypes expanded above 0.001 were also present.

Across 18 months, stable Graves' hyperthyroidism was marked by no progression to ophthalmopathy. The investigators amplified TCR beta CDR3 regions from RNA transcripts. The TCR CDR3 first-round RT-PCR relied on the HTBI primer set. TCRdb called the multiplex PCR reads again in MiXCR, with one record for every CDR3 protein. Here the sample spans some 210,000 distinct CDR3 sequences, approximately 17% being singletons. This clonotype was recorded many times. Its antigen remains unidentified. The germline V gene encodes CDR1 MNHEY and CDR2 SMNVEV (reference sequence). CDR3 length: 13 amino acids. Trimming stripped 5 bases from V and 5 bases from J, with 12 bases between.

The V call is TRBV27, the J call TRBJ2-5; D is possibly TRBD1 (6 bases). What was sequenced was blood. The receptor's source is a man aged 45 to 65 with Graves' hyperthyroidism. CDR3 DNA sequence: TGTGCCAGCAGTCACAGGGTCGGGGAGACCCAGTACTTC. It is translated as CASSHRVGETQYF.